These 21 T cell receptor beta chains originate from one sample sequenced in a study of blood T cell repertoires in COVID-19. Data came from immunoSEQ multiplex PCR; TCRdb stores just in-frame clones and leaves some out. The table shows 250,000 to 300,000 clones, with roughly nine tenths occurring only once. The sequencing sample was made of peripheral blood. The receptors come from a woman aged 30 to 39 with COVID-19, enrolled during active disease.

The chain is built from TRBV7-6 and TRBJ2-7; 9 bases fit TRBD2. This CDR3 has 17 amino acids. CDR1 and CDR2 from the germline V gene are SGHVS and FNYEAQ. Losses at the gene ends were 0 bases for V and 3 bases for J; bases not matched to a gene: 9. For the CDR3, the DNA is TGTGCCAGCAGCTTAGCGGGTAGCGGGAGATTGAGCTACGAGCAGTACTTC. This encodes CASSLAGSGRLSYEQYF.

V and J are TRBV24-1 and TRBJ2-1, with D hard to call. The CDR3 is made up of 12 amino acids. V gave up 1 base and J gave up 5 bases, with 2 bases separating them. CDR1 KGHDR and CDR2 SFDVKD come from the germline V gene. CDR3 DNA: TGTGCCACCAGTGATTTCGACAATGAGCAGTTCTTC. This translates into CATSDFDNEQFF.

The chain uses TRBV10-1 and TRBJ2-7; weak D call: TRBD2 (6 bases). Trimming took off 0 bases at V and 1 base at J, with 19 bases between the two ends. This CDR3 contains 18 residues. Germline values: CDR1 WNHNN, CDR2 SYGVQD (reference sequence). The CDR3 sequence: CASSESIYGTPESYEQYF. CDR3 DNA sequence: TGCGCCAGCAGTGAGTCGATATACGGGACTCCTGAATCCTACGAGCAGTACTTC.

This rearrangement joins TRBV28 to TRBJ1-6; unclear D gene. The CDR3 loop spans 13 amino acids. Germline loops: CDR1 MDHEN, CDR2 SYDVKM. The germline V and J ends were trimmed by 4 bases and 6 bases, with 7 bases remaining between them. CDR3 DNA: TGTGCCAGCAGTTCTCCTCCTAATTCACCCCTCCACTTT. Translating gives CASSSPPNSPLHF.

This chain joins TRBV5-6 and TRBJ1-2; D is perhaps TRBD1 (5 bases). Trimming removed 4 bases at V and 3 bases at J, with 13 bases between. Looked up from germline, CDR1 is SGHDT and CDR2 is YYEEEE. CDR3 size: 14 residues. As DNA, the CDR3 is TGTGCCAGCAGCAAACCGGGGGTTGACTATGGCTACACCTTC. This gives the protein CASSKPGVDYGYTF.

CDR3 in amino acids: CASSFVRGNTEAFF. The CDR3 nucleotides read TGTGCCAGTAGTTTCGTTCGGGGGAACACTGAAGCTTTCTTT. The chain couples TRBV19 to TRBJ1-1; D remains ambiguous. Trimming pared 5 bases from V and 1 base from J, leaving 11 bases between. The CDR3 spans 14 residues. Germline CDR1 is LNHDA and CDR2 is SQIVND (reference sequence).

The chain joins TRBV30 to TRBJ1-2, with no clear D. CDR1 and CDR2 (germline): GTSNPN, SVGIG (reference sequence). Trimming removed 0 bases from V and 7 bases from J, with 15 bases in between. This CDR3 spans 14 amino acids. The CDR3: CAWSVLIYDGGYTF. The CDR3, as DNA: TGTGCCTGGAGTGTACTTATATATGATGGTGGCTACACCTTC.

V is TRBV12-5 and J is TRBJ2-7; D is perhaps TRBD1 (7 bases). CDR3 length: 16 residues. Germline V gene data show CDR1 as LGHNT and CDR2 as FRNRAP. V was pared by 1 base and J by 6 bases, with 19 bases between. The chain's CDR3 is CASGLGTTGASGEQYF. CDR3 bases: TGTGCTAGTGGTTTGGGGACTACAGGGGCCTCGGGCGAGCAGTACTTC.

The genes are TRBV19 and TRBJ1-2, with D hard to call. Trimming cost V 5 bases and J 2 bases, with 12 bases left between them. Germline lookup yields CDR1 LNHDA and CDR2 SQIVND (reference sequence). The CDR3 has 14 amino acids. CDR3 nucleotide sequence: TGTGCCAGTAGTCCCATGACTCTAAACTATGGCTACACCTTC. Translated: CASSPMTLNYGYTF.

The chain has TRBV28 and TRBJ2-3, with 7 bases aligning to TRBD2. V trimming: 5 bases; J trimming: 3 bases; junction bases outside the gene matches: 11. The CDR3 sequence is 16 residues long. CDR1 is MDHEN, CDR2 SYDVKM, per germline. CDR3 in DNA: TGTGCCAGCAGTGTCTTAGCGGGTACTAGGACAGATACGCAGTATTTT. Protein product: CASSVLAGTRTDTQYF.

V is TRBV20-1 and J is TRBJ2-2; TRBD2 agrees at 10 bases. The CDR3 extends over 17 amino acids. V lost 3 bases, J lost 7 bases, and 14 bases stayed unmatched. In germline, CDR1 is DFQATT, CDR2 SNEGSKA (reference sequence). The CDR3 spells CSASSSLIAGGIGELFF. CDR3 in DNA: TGCAGTGCTAGTTCTTCCTTGATAGCGGGAGGTATCGGGGAGCTGTTTTTT.

The chain combines TRBV28 with TRBJ2-1, with 8 bases fitting TRBD1. Per germline, CDR1 MDHEN and CDR2 SYDVKM. This CDR3 comprises 15 residues. Germline trimming cut 4 bases from V and 6 bases from J; bases unmatched to any gene: 8. CDR3 sequence: CASSYSGTGSNEQFF. For the CDR3, the DNA is TGTGCCAGCAGTTACTCCGGGACAGGTTCCAATGAGCAGTTCTTC.

The chain has TRBV19 and TRBJ1-5; D uncertain. The CDR3 has 16 amino acids. Trimming shortened V by 8 bases and J by 0 bases, and 17 bases separated the two germline ends. Looked up from germline, CDR1 is LNHDA and CDR2 is SQIVND (reference sequence). The CDR3 DNA sequence: TGTGCCAGTGGGCGAACTCCGACGGATAGCAATCAGCCCCAGCATTTT. Protein sequence: CASGRTPTDSNQPQHF.

The genes are TRBV6-2 or TRBV6-3 and TRBJ2-4; 9 nucleotides match TRBD1. This CDR3 comprises 18 residues. V shed 2 bases and J 1 base; nucleotides not matched to a gene: 9. The germline V gene encodes CDR1 MNHEY and CDR2 SVGEGT. CDR3 nucleotide sequence: TGTGCCAGCAGTTACGAAACAGGGGGCGTTACGGCCAAAAACATTCAGTACTTC. It translates to CASSYETGGVTAKNIQYF.

The chain employs TRBV7-2 and TRBJ1-3, with D possibly matching TRBD1 (6 bases). Germline CDR1 SGHTA, CDR2 FQGNSA. Trimming stripped 0 bases from V and 2 bases from J, with 11 bases between. The CDR3 extends over 16 amino acids. The CDR3 reads CASSLAFSGAGNTIYF. CDR3 nucleotide sequence: TGTGCCAGCAGCTTAGCGTTTTCAGGGGCTGGAAACACCATATATTTT. The variable domain in full, completed from reference TRBV7-2 and TRBJ1-3, reads GAGVSQSPSNKVTEKGKDVELRCDPISGHTALYWYRQSLGQGLEFLIYFQGNSAPDKSGLPSDRFSAERTGGSVSTLTIQRTQQEDSAVYLCASSLAFSGAGNTIYFGEGSWLTVV.

This chain links TRBV4-2 with TRBJ2-7; perhaps TRBD1 as D (6 bases). The length of the CDR3 is 17 residues. CDR1 and CDR2 from the germline V gene are LGHNA and YNFKEQ. The V gene lost 0 bases and the J gene lost 1 base, with 16 bases spanning the gap. CDR3 residues: CASSQDLDQGSSYEQYF. DNA for the CDR3: TGTGCCAGCAGCCAAGACCTCGACCAGGGGAGTTCCTACGAGCAGTACTTC.

Details on this clone: At the DNA level, this CDR3 is encoded by other sequences in the same sample as well. The chain links TRBV28 to TRBJ1-2; D unclear. Germline V gene sequence: CDR1 MDHEN, CDR2 SYDVKM. The ends were cut back, 2 bases at V and 2 bases at J, with 6 bases in the middle. The CDR3 contains 13 residues. CDR3 residues: CASSLTGNYGYTF. DNA of the CDR3: TGTGCCAGCAGTTTAACGGGGAACTATGGCTACACCTTC.

The chain employs TRBV18 and TRBJ2-5; no firm D call. Germline V gene sequence: CDR1 KGHSH, CDR2 LQKENI. Trimming pared 4 bases from V and 3 bases from J, leaving 12 bases between. This CDR3 is built from 14 residues. CDR3 DNA: TGTGCCAGCTCACTTTCATCCACTGAAGAGACCCAGTACTTC. Translation: CASSLSSTEETQYF. The full variable domain, in which reference TRBV18 and TRBJ2-5 provide the parts outside the CDR3, is NAGVMQNPRHLVRRRGQEARLRCSPMKGHSHVYWYRQLPEEGLKFMVYLQKENIIDESGMPKERFSAEFPKEGPSILRIQQVVRGDSAAYFCASSLSSTEETQYFGPGTRLLVL.

The J gene is TRBJ2-1, the V gene TRBV18; D ambiguous. V was pared by 3 bases and J by 2 bases, with 8 bases between. The CDR3 covers 14 residues. Germline V gives CDR1 KGHSH, CDR2 LQKENI. The CDR3 reads CASSPPTPYNEQFF. CDR3 in DNA: TGTGCCAGCTCACCCCCGACTCCCTACAATGAGCAGTTCTTC.

As DNA, the CDR3 is TGTGCCTGGAGCGATGGACAGGGCTACAATCAGCCCCAGCATTTT. Amino acids: CAWSDGQGYNQPQHF. This chain links TRBV30 with TRBJ1-5, with 8 bases fitting TRBD1. Germline V gene data show CDR1 as GTSNPN and CDR2 as SVGIG (reference sequence). Trimming cost V 3 bases and J 3 bases; bases outside gene matches: 7. The CDR3 runs to 15 residues.

The chain is built from TRBV5-1 and TRBJ2-3; 12 bases agree with TRBD2. V lost 4 bases, J lost 5 bases, and 11 bases stayed unmatched. Per the germline V gene, CDR1 is SGHRS and CDR2 is YFSETQ. This CDR3 has 17 residues. CDR3 in amino acids: CASSPTWTSGTKDTQYF. The CDR3 nucleotides are TGCGCCAGCAGCCCCACTTGGACTAGCGGGACAAAAGATACGCAGTATTTT. Based on the CDR3 plus reference TRBV5-1 and TRBJ2-3, the full variable domain is KAGVTQTPRYLIKTRGQQVTLSCSPISGHRSVSWYQQTPGQGLQFLFEYFSETQRNKGNFPGRFSGRQFSNSRSEMNVSTLELGDSALYLCASSPTWTSGTKDTQYFGPGTRLTVL.